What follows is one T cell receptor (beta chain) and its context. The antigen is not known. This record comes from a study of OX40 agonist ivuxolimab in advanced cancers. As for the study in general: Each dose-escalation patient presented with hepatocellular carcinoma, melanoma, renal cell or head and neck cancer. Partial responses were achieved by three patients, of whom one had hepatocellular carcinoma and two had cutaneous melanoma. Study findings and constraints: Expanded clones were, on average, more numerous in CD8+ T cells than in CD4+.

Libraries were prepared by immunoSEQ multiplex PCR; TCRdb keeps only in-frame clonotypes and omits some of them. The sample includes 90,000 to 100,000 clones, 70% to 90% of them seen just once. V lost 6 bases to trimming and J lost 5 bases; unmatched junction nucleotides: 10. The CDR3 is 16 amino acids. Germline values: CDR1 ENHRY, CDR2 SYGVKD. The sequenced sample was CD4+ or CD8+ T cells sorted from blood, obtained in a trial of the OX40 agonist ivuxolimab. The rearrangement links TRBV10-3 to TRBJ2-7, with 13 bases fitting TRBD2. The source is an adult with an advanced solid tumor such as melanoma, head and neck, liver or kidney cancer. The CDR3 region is CAISKGLAGESNEQYF. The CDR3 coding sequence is TGTGCCATCAGCAAAGGACTAGCGGGAGAGAGTAACGAGCAGTACTTC.